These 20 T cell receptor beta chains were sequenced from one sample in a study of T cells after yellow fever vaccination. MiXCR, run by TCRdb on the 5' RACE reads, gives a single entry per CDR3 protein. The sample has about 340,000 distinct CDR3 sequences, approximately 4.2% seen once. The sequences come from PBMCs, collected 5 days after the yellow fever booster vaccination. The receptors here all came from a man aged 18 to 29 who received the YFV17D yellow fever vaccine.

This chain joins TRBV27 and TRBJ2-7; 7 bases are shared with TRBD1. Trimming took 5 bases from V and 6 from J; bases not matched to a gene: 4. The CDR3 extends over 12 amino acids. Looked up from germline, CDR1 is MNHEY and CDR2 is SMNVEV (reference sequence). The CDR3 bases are TGTGCCAGCAGTCTTACAGGGGTCGAGCAGTACTTC. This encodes CASSLTGVEQYF.

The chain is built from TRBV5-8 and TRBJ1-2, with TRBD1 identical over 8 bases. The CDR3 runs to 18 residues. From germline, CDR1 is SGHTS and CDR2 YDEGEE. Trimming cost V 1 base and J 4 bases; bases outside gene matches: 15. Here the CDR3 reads CASSLYQGAPRISYGYTF. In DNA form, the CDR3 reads TGTGCCAGCAGCTTGTACCAGGGGGCGCCGAGGATTTCCTATGGCTACACCTTC. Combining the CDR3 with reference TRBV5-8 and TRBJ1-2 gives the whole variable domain EAGVTQSPTHLIKTRGQQATLRCSPISGHTSVYWYQQALGLGLQFLLWYDEGEERNRGNFPPRFSGRQFPNYSSELNVNALELEDSALYLCASSLYQGAPRISYGYTFGSGTRLTVV.

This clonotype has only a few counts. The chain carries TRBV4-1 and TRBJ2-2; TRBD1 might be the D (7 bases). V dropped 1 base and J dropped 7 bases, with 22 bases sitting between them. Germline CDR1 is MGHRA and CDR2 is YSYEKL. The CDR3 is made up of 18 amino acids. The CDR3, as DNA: TGCGCCAGCAGCCAAGTTTATTACGGAGGGGGCTCGAGCGGGGAGCTGTTTTTT. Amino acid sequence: CASSQVYYGGGSSGELFF.

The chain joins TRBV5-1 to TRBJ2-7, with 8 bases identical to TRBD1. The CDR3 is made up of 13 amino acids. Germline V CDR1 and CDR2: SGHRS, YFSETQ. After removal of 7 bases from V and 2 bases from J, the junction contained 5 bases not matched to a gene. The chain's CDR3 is CASGSTGAYEQYF. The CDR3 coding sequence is TGCGCCAGCGGGTCGACAGGGGCCTACGAGCAGTACTTC.

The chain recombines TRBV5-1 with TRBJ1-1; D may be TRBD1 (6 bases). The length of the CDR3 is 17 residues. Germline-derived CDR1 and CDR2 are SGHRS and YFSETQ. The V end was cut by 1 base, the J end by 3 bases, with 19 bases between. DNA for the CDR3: TGCGCCAGCAGCTTGACCCCCAGGGGCGGGGGGGACACTGAAGCTTTCTTT. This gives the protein CASSLTPRGGGDTEAFF.

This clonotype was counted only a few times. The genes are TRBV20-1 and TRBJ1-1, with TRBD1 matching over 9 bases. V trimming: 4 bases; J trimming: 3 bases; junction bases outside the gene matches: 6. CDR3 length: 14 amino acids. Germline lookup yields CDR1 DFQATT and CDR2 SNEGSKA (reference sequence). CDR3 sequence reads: CSATAGTGYTEAFF. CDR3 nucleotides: TGCAGTGCTACGGCCGGGACAGGGTACACTGAAGCTTTCTTT.

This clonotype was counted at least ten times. This CDR3 is CASSSQGTEAFF. In DNA, the CDR3 is TGTGCCAGCAGCTCCCAGGGCACTGAAGCTTTCTTT. The chain uses TRBV7-2 and TRBJ1-1, with D tentatively TRBD1 (5 bases). The germline V gene has CDR1 SGHTA and CDR2 FQGNSA. V was clipped by 4 bases and J by 4 bases, with 7 bases between them. CDR3 size: 12 residues.

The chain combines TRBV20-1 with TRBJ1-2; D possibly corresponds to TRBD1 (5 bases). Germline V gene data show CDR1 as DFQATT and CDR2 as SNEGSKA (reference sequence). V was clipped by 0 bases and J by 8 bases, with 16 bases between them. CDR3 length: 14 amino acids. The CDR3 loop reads CSARDLGASGGYTF. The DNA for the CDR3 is TGCAGTGCTAGAGATCTCGGGGCATCTGGGGGCTACACCTTC.

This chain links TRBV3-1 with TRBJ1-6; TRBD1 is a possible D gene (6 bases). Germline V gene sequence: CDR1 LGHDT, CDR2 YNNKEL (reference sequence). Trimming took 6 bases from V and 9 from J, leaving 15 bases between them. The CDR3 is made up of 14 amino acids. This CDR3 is CASSRQVFVSPLHF. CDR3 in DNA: TGTGCCAGCAGTCGACAGGTTTTTGTTTCACCCCTCCACTTT. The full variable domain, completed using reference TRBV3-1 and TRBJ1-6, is DTAVSQTPKYLVTQMGNDKSIKCEQNLGHDTMYWYKQDSKKFLKIMFSYNNKELIINETVPNRFSPKSPDKAHLNLHINSLELGDSAVYFCASSRQVFVSPLHFGNGTRLTVT.

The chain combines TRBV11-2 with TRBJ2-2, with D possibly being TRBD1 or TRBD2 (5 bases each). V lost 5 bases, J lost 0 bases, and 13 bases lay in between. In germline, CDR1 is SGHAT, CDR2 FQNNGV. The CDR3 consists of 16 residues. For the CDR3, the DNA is TGTGCCAGCAGCGTGGGGACCCTAACGAACACCGGGGAGCTGTTTTTT. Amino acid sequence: CASSVGTLTNTGELFF. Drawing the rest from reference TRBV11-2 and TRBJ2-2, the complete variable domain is EAGVAQSPRYKIIEKRQSVAFWCNPISGHATLYWYQQILGQGPKLLIQFQNNGVVDDSQLPKDRFSAERLKGVDSTLKIQPAKLEDSAVYLCASSVGTLTNTGELFFGEGSRLTVL.

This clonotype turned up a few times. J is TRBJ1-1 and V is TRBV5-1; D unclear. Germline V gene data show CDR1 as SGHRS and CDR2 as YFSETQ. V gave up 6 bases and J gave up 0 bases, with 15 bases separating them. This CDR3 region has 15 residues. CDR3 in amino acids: CASIKDGSMNTEAFF. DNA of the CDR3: TGCGCCAGCATAAAGGACGGTTCCATGAACACTGAAGCTTTCTTT.

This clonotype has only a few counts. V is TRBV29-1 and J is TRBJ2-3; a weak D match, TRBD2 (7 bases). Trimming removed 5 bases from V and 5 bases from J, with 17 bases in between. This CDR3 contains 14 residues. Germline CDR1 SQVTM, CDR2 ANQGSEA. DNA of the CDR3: TGCAGCGTTTGGCTTGGGGGGGCCGGAGATACGCAGTATTTT. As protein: CSVWLGGAGDTQYF.

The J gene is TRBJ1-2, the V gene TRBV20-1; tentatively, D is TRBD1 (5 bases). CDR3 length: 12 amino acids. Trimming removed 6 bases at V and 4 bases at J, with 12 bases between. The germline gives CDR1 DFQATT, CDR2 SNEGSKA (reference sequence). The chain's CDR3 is CSARPGSYGYTF. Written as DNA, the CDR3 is TGCAGTGCCAGACCAGGGAGCTATGGCTACACCTTC.

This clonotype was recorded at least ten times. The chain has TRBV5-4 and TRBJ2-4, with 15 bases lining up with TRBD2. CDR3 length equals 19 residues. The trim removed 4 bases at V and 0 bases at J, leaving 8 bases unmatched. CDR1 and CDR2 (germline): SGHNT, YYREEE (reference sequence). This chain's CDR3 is CASSGGLAGGPLAKNIQYF. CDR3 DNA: TGTGCCAGCAGCGGGGGACTAGCGGGGGGTCCCCTAGCCAAAAACATTCAGTACTTC.

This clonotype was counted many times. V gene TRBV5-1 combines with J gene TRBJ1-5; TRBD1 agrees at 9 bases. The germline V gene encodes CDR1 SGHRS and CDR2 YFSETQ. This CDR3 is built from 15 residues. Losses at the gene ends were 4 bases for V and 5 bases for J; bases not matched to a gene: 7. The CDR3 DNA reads TGCGCCAGCAGCCTGGACAGGGGAGGCGATCAGCCCCAGCATTTT. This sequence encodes CASSLDRGGDQPQHF.

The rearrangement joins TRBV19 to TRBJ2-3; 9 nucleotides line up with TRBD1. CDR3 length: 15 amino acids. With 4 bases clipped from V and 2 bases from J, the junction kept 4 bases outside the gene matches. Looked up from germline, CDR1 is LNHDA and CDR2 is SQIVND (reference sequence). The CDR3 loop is CASSTGQGITDTQYF. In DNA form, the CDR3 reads TGTGCCAGTAGTACCGGACAGGGGATCACAGATACGCAGTATTTT.

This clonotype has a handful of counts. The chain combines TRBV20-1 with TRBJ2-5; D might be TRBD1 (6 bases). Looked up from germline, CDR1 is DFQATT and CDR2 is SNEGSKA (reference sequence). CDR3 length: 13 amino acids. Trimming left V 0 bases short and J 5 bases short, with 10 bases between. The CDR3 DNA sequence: TGCAGTGCTAGAGACAGGGGCCGGGAGACCCAGTACTTC. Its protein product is CSARDRGRETQYF.

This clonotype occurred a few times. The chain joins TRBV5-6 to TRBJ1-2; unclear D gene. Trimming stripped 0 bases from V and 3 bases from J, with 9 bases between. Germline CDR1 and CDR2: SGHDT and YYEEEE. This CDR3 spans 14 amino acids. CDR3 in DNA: TGTGCCAGCAGCTTGGAGGACGGCTACTATGGCTACACCTTC. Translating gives CASSLEDGYYGYTF.

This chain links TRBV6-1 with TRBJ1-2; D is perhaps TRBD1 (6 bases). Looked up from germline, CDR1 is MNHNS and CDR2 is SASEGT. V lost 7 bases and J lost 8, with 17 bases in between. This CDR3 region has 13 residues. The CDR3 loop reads CASKWSGARGYTF. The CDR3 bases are TGTGCCAGCAAGTGGTCAGGGGCGCGAGGCTACACCTTC.

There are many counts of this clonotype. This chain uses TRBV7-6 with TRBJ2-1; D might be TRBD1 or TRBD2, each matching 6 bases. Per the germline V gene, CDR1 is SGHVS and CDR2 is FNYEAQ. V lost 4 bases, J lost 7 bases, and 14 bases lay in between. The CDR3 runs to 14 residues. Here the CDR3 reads CASSSGGAPNEQFF. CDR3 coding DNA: TGTGCCAGCAGCTCCGGGGGCGCCCCGAATGAGCAGTTCTTC.